This T cell receptor beta chain was sequenced in a study of control samples from healthy donors and cancer patients. Germline V gene sequence: CDR1 WNHNN, CDR2 SYGVQD (reference sequence). The CDR3 has 13 residues. Trimming removed 7 bases at V and 3 bases at J, with 12 bases between. Profiling relied on immunoSEQ multiplex PCR, and the TCRdb table lists in-frame clones only, not all of them. The sample consists of roughly 370,000 clones, 75% to 95% of them appearing once. This clonotype was obtained from a man between 40 and 49 years old with head and neck cancer. The sequencing input was PBMCs. The rearrangement links TRBV10-1 to TRBJ1-1; D ambiguous. CDR3 sequence (DNA): TGCGCCAGCATGCGGACGGAGGACACTGAAGCTTTCTTT. It is translated as CASMRTEDTEAFF.